This is a list of T cell receptor beta chains from one sample in a study of cytomegalovirus exposure and HLA in healthy donors. Assay used: immunoSEQ multiplex PCR; TCRdb lists only in-frame clones, some missing. This repertoire shows 100,000 to 150,000 clones, about 74% found once; its top ten account for approximately 6%. The sequenced sample consisted of PBMCs. The receptor source for this set is a woman between 50 and 59 years old in good health and CMV-seropositive. Each CDR3 is given with its conserved first and last residue. The D gene is left open where the match is weak. Size is stated for part of the rows, as once, few or many counts, or as a class when the clone is expanded.

D,V,size,J,DNA,CDR3
TRBD1,TRBV6-5,.,TRBJ1-2,TGTGCCAGCAGTTCCGGACAGGACCAGGGCTACACCTTC,CASSSGQDQGYTF
TRBD1,TRBV27,once,TRBJ1-1,TGTGCCAGCAGTTTATCATCAGGGGGTTACACTGAAGCTTTCTTT,CASSLSSGGYTEAFF
TRBD1,TRBV29-1,few,TRBJ2-1,TGCAGCGTTGAGGCGACAGGGTTCGGTCTGTTCTTC,CSVEATGFGLFF
TRBD1,TRBV5-1,.,TRBJ1-6,TGCGCCAGCAGCTTGGGACAGGGGAATTCACCCCTCCACTTT,CASSLGQGNSPLHF
TRBD1,TRBV27,.,TRBJ1-2,TGTGCCAGCAGCTCTCCGGGACAGGGATACTATGGCTACACCTTC,CASSSPGQGYYGYTF
TRBD1,TRBV4-3,few,TRBJ1-2,TGCGCCAGCAGCCAAGATTGGGACAGGGGGAATGGCTACACCTTC,CASSQDWDRGNGYTF
.,TRBV2,.,TRBJ2-5,TGTGCCAGCAGTGAAAGTGGGGGGGAGACCCAGTACTTC,CASSESGGETQYF
TRBD2,TRBV19,.,TRBJ2-5,TGTGCCAGTAAGACTAGCGGGGGGCCGACGGAGACCCAGTACTTC,CASKTSGGPTETQYF
TRBD1,TRBV4-3,few,TRBJ1-4,TGCGCCAGCAGCCAAGATCCGGGGACAGGGGGCCGAGAAAAACTGTTTTTT,CASSQDPGTGGREKLFF
.,TRBV6-1,.,TRBJ2-3,TGTGCCAGCAGTAAGGGGGACCATCCGACAGATACGCAGTATTTT,CASSKGDHPTDTQYF
.,TRBV5-1,.,TRBJ2-3,TGCGCCAGCAGCGAAGGGGCTACAGATACGCAGTATTTT,CASSEGATDTQYF
TRBD1,TRBV4-1,.,TRBJ1-1,TGCGCCAGCAGCCAAGTCCAGGGGGGAGGCCCTGAAGCTTTCTTT,CASSQVQGGGPEAFF
TRBD2,TRBV25-1,.,TRBJ2-3,TGTGCCAGCAGTGAATCTGGGACTAAGCAGTATTTT,CASSESGTKQYF
TRBD1,TRBV14,.,TRBJ2-1,TGTGCCAGCAGCCAAGATTCCGGACAGGGGAGTAATGAGCAGTTCTTC,CASSQDSGQGSNEQFF
TRBD1,TRBV6-1,.,TRBJ2-7,TGTGCCAGCAGGGAACAGGGGTTCTCCTACGAGCAGTACTTC,CASREQGFSYEQYF
.,TRBV10-1,.,TRBJ2-3,TGCGCCAGCAGTGGCGGCGCAGATACGCAGTATTTT,CASSGGADTQYF
TRBD1,TRBV7-2,.,TRBJ2-3,TGTGCCAGCAGCTCGACAGGGATGGGGTACACAGATACGCAGTATTTT,CASSSTGMGYTDTQYF
TRBD1,TRBV19,.,TRBJ2-3,TGTGCCAGTAGTATCTTACAGGGGCCAGGGGATACGCAGTATTTT,CASSILQGPGDTQYF
TRBD1,TRBV7-8,.,TRBJ2-2,TGTGCCAGCAGCCCAGAAACAGGGGCGGGCACCGGGGAGCTGTTTTTT,CASSPETGAGTGELFF
.,TRBV5-4,.,TRBJ2-2,TGTGCCAGCAGTCGGGGGGCAGGTTACACCGGGGAGCTGTTTTTT,CASSRGAGYTGELFF
.,TRBV19,.,TRBJ1-5,TGTGCCAGCAAAGACCGGGGGATCAATCAGCCCCAGCATTTT,CASKDRGINQPQHF
TRBD1,TRBV6-1,.,TRBJ2-7,TGTGCCAGCAGTGAAGCGGGGACAGGGGTGTACGAGCAGTACTTC,CASSEAGTGVYEQYF
TRBD1,TRBV5-1,.,TRBJ1-4,TGCGCCAGCAGCCTGGAGACTAAAGGGACAGGGATACGTGAAAAACTGTTTTTT,CASSLETKGTGIREKLFF
.,TRBV5-4,.,TRBJ1-2,TGTGCCAGCAGCTTACCGGGGAACTATGGCTACACCTTC,CASSLPGNYGYTF
.,TRBV7-2,once,TRBJ1-6,TGTGCCAGCAGCTTAGACGGGGGGGGAAGTTCACCCCTCCACTTT,CASSLDGGGSSPLHF
TRBD2,TRBV4-1,.,TRBJ2-3,TGCGCCAGCAGCCAAGAGCATCAAGCGGGGGGATCAGATACGCAGTATTTT,CASSQEHQAGGSDTQYF
.,TRBV16,.,TRBJ2-5,TGTGCCAGCAGCCCCGGAGGGAATCCGGGGGAGACCCAGTACTTC,CASSPGGNPGETQYF
TRBD1,TRBV29-1,.,TRBJ2-7,TGCAGCGCTACGACAGGGCCCTACGAGCAGTACTTC,CSATTGPYEQYF
TRBD1,TRBV25-1,medium-sized,TRBJ2-2,TGTGCCAGCAGTGGGACAGGGGACACCGGGGAGCTGTTTTTT,CASSGTGDTGELFF
TRBD2,TRBV7-2,.,TRBJ2-5,TGTGCCAGCAGCTTAGGCGGGGGGGCTCGCACACAAGAGACCCAGTACTTC,CASSLGGGARTQETQYF
.,TRBV4-3,.,TRBJ2-4,TGCGCCAGCAGCCAAGAGGCTCCGGCGTCCGGGGTAGCCAAAAACATTCAGTACTTC,CASSQEAPASGVAKNIQYF
TRBD1,TRBV7-2,.,TRBJ1-5,TGTGCCAGCAGCCTCGACAGGGGGCTTTATCAGCCCCAGCATTTT,CASSLDRGLYQPQHF
.,TRBV29-1,few,TRBJ2-7,TGCAGCGTTGTCTTGATCCGGTCCTACGAGCAGTACTTC,CSVVLIRSYEQYF
.,TRBV5-1,.,TRBJ2-7,TGCGCCAGCAGCTTGGGGCCGGGGTCGTACGAGCAGTACTTC,CASSLGPGSYEQYF
TRBD2,TRBV11-2,few,TRBJ2-1,TGTGCCAGCAGCCCCACGGCAGGACTAGAAAACAATGAGCAGTTCTTC,CASSPTAGLENNEQFF
TRBD1,TRBV19,few,TRBJ1-2,TGTGCCAGTAGGGCGACAGGGAGATCGGATGGCTACCCCTTC,CASRATGRSDGYPF
TRBD1,TRBV6-5,.,TRBJ1-1,TGTGCCAGCAACGCGGACAGGGCCACTGAAGCTTTCTTT,CASNADRATEAFF
.,TRBV7-2,once,TRBJ1-2,TGTGCCAGCAGCTTAGAGGCGGGTTATGGCTACACCTTC,CASSLEAGYGYTF
TRBD1,TRBV7-9,.,TRBJ1-2,TGTGCCAGCAGCCCGACAGGGGGTAATGGCTACACCTTC,CASSPTGGNGYTF
TRBD2,TRBV2,.,TRBJ2-2,TGTGCCAGCAGATGGAGTGCGGGGGGTACCGGGGAGCTGTTTTTT,CASRWSAGGTGELFF
.,TRBV29-1,once,TRBJ2-5,TGCAGCGTTGGCGGGGAAGAGACCCAGTACTTC,CSVGGEETQYF
.,TRBV5-4,.,TRBJ2-1,TGTGCCAGCAGCCCGATGTCGGGGGGCGGGAATGAGCAGTTCTTC,CASSPMSGGGNEQFF
TRBD2,TRBV9,.,TRBJ2-1,TGTGCCAGCGCCGGAGCGGGGCCACCCGAGTTCTTC,CASAGAGPPEFF